This TCR beta chain is from a study of cytomegalovirus exposure and HLA in healthy donors. As for the study in general: Across 350 to 500 genotyped donors, roughly 85% landed in the Caucasian-associated ancestry cluster.

The study ran its PCR with 60 Vbeta and 13 Jbeta primers. Per the original data handling: A later analysis tallied tens of millions of unique TCR beta chains, 9 million to 12 million of them shared. Repertoires were generated with immunoSEQ multiplex PCR, while TCRdb's copy carries only in-frame clones and drops some. Clone size and the V and J calls come from that table; the DNA yielded D and trimming. The table has about 160,000 clones, about 80% seen once. The sequenced material came from PBMCs. This receptor was obtained from a man aged 25 to 45 in good health and CMV-seronegative.

This chain's CDR3 is CASSQATSGYYEQYF. In DNA form, the CDR3 reads TGCGCCAGCAGCCAAGCGACTAGCGGGTACTACGAGCAGTACTTC. V is TRBV4-1 and J is TRBJ2-7; 10 bases are shared with TRBD2. The V segment lost 1 base and the J segment 3 bases; nucleotides outside the gene matches: 3. Germline CDR1 reads MGHRA; CDR2 reads YSYEKL. CDR3 length: 15 amino acids.